The 20 T cell receptor beta chains in this list originate from one sample, sequenced in a study of T cells after yellow fever vaccination (dated by TCRdb to between 2018 and 2021). The treatment or condition label, read with the paper, signifies: live attenuated yellow fever vaccine strain. The library was produced with 5' RACE. TCRdb names Illumina HiSeq 2500 as the instrument used. TCRdb took the public reads, trimmed them with fastp at Q25, ran MiXCR for clone calling and kept in-frame beta chains. A single entry per CDR3 protein holds the most common genes and DNA from its merged rows. The sample includes approximately 580,000 distinct CDR3 sequences, with approximately 16% observed a single time. Of the sample, around a sixth falls within the top ten clones. The material was PBMCs, obtained 5 days after the first yellow fever vaccination. Source of these receptors: a man aged 18-30 years who received the YFV17D yellow fever vaccine.

The chain has TRBV12-3 or TRBV12-4 and TRBJ2-1; D perhaps matches TRBD1 (5 bases). Between the trimmed V and J ends, which lost 4 bases and 8 bases, there was a span of 12 bases. The CDR3 is 13 residues long. CDR3 coding DNA: TGTGCCAGCAGTTGGGGCAGGGCTGATGAGCAGTTCTTC. Residues: CASSWGRADEQFF.

This clonotype has more than one count but fewer than ten. The rearrangement uses TRBV6-1 and TRBJ2-3; D is undetermined. There are 13 residues in the CDR3. V was cut by 7 bases and J by 2 bases, with 10 bases left in between. Germline values: CDR1 MNHNS, CDR2 SASEGT. Here the CDR3 DNA reads TGTGCCAGCAAGCCAGCGTACACAGATACGCAGTATTTT. Residues: CASKPAYTDTQYF.

The V gene is TRBV7-2, the J gene TRBJ2-6; unclear D gene. Trimming removed 3 bases at V and 0 bases at J, with 6 bases between. The CDR3 length is 15 residues. Germline V gene sequence: CDR1 SGHTA, CDR2 FQGNSA. In DNA, the CDR3 is TGTGCCAGCAGCTTCGAGGTCTCTGGGGCCAACGTCCTGACTTTC. It yields the protein CASSFEVSGANVLTF. Looking up the rest from reference TRBV7-2 and TRBJ2-6 gives the full variable domain: GAGVSQSPSNKVTEKGKDVELRCDPISGHTALYWYRQSLGQGLEFLIYFQGNSAPDKSGLPSDRFSAERTGGSVSTLTIQRTQQEDSAVYLCASSFEVSGANVLTFGAGSRLTVL.

This clonotype has just a few counts. The chain links TRBV5-4 to TRBJ2-2; the D is unclear. The germline V and J ends were trimmed by 0 bases and 8 bases, with 11 bases remaining between them. Germline V gene lookup returns CDR1 SGHNT and CDR2 YYREEE (reference sequence). The CDR3 has 14 residues. The CDR3 coding sequence is TGTGCCAGCAGCTTGGGCACCTCTAAGGGGGAGCTGTTTTTT. Translation gives CASSLGTSKGELFF.

This clonotype came up many times. The gene calls are TRBV19 and TRBJ2-1; 7 bases align to TRBD2. J lost 0 bases, V lost 4 bases, and 6 bases had no gene match. Germline V CDR1 and CDR2: LNHDA, SQIVND (reference sequence). The CDR3 runs 16 residues. The CDR3 protein is CASSSPGGSSYNEQFF. For the CDR3, the DNA is TGTGCCAGTAGTAGCCCCGGGGGGTCCTCCTACAATGAGCAGTTCTTC. Using reference TRBV19 and TRBJ2-1 for the parts outside the CDR3, the full variable domain is DGGITQSPKYLFRKEGQNVTLSCEQNLNHDAMYWYRQDPGQGLRLIYYSQIVNDFQKGDIAEGYSVSREKKESFPLTVTSAQKNPTAFYLCASSSPGGSSYNEQFFGPGTRLTVL.

This clonotype was observed a few times. This chain connects TRBV27 to TRBJ2-5; 7 bases map to TRBD2. CDR3 length: 15 residues. Per the germline V gene, CDR1 is MNHEY and CDR2 is SMNVEV (reference sequence). Trimming took 4 bases from V and 1 from J; bases not matched to a gene: 6. DNA for the CDR3: TGTGCCAGCAGTTCCAGCGGGGAAATCCAAGAGACCCAGTACTTC. It translates to CASSSSGEIQETQYF.

The chain joins TRBV3-1 to TRBJ2-7; 7 bases map to TRBD2. Trimming cost V 0 bases and J 4 bases; bases outside gene matches: 3. Germline lookup yields CDR1 LGHDT and CDR2 YNNKEL (reference sequence). The CDR3 covers 14 residues. CDR3 region: CASSQDKGGYEQYV. Here the CDR3 DNA reads TGTGCCAGCAGCCAAGATAAGGGAGGGTACGAGCAGTACGTC.

This chain joins TRBV7-2 and TRBJ2-1; D possibly corresponds to TRBD2 (6 bases). V lost 3 bases and J 9 bases, leaving 12 bases between the germline ends. CDR1 SGHTA and CDR2 FQGNSA come from the germline V gene. This CDR3 comprises 13 residues. CDR3 DNA: TGTGCCAGCAGCTTTCGGCGGGGTCCTGAGCAGTTCTTC. It codes for CASSFRRGPEQFF.

This clonotype has only a few counts. The V gene is TRBV6-1, the J gene TRBJ1-2; D is undetermined. Between the trimmed V and J ends, which lost 5 bases and 5 bases, there was a span of 15 bases. The germline gives CDR1 MNHNS, CDR2 SASEGT. The CDR3 covers 14 residues. CDR3 DNA: TGTGCCAGCAGTCCCACCAGATCCCCTTATGGCTACACCTTC. Protein product: CASSPTRSPYGYTF.

This clonotype was recorded a few times. The chain joins TRBV20-1 to TRBJ2-1; weak D call: TRBD1 (6 bases). Looked up from germline, CDR1 is DFQATT and CDR2 is SNEGSKA (reference sequence). CDR3 length: 16 amino acids. The V end lost 1 base, the J end lost 6 bases, and 19 bases lay between the germline ends. Here the CDR3 reads CSARADIPGQLNEQFF. CDR3 DNA sequence: TGCAGTGCTAGAGCGGACATTCCGGGACAACTCAATGAGCAGTTCTTC.

This sequence joins TRBV29-1 and TRBJ1-2; tentatively, D is TRBD1 (5 bases). Germline lookup yields CDR1 SQVTM and CDR2 ANQGSEA. The CDR3 consists of 13 residues. Trimming took 7 bases from V and 8 from J, leaving 20 bases between them. CDR3 amino acids: CSAAGPRAGGYTF. The CDR3 DNA reads as TGCAGCGCCGCGGGACCCAGGGCGGGCGGCTACACCTTC.

V is TRBV20-1 and J is TRBJ2-1; tentatively, D is TRBD2 (6 bases). Germline V CDR1 and CDR2: DFQATT, SNEGSKA (reference sequence). The CDR3 contains 18 residues. Deletions cut 5 bases from V and 7 bases from J, with 30 bases between. Here the CDR3 DNA reads TGCAGTGCTCGAAGGTTGGGCGCCCGGGGGAGTCAAGGAAATGAGCAGTTCTTC. Amino acids: CSARRLGARGSQGNEQFF.

This chain connects TRBV6-1 to TRBJ2-5; D is undetermined. V was cut by 10 bases and J by 4 bases, with 22 bases left in between. The germline gives CDR1 MNHNS, CDR2 SASEGT. The CDR3 is 15 amino acids. CDR3 residues: CATTFRVELGETQYF. The CDR3 DNA reads as TGTGCCACCACCTTCCGAGTGGAACTGGGAGAGACCCAGTACTTC.

This clonotype was seen a handful of times. This chain connects TRBV12-3 or TRBV12-4 to TRBJ2-3; no firm D call. The germline V and J ends were trimmed by 3 bases and 10 bases, with 11 bases remaining between them. This CDR3 is built from 12 residues. The CDR3 DNA reads TGTGCCAGCAGTTTCAACAATGCGGCGCAGTATTTT. Translation: CASSFNNAAQYF.

The V call is TRBV10-3, the J call TRBJ2-7; tentative D call: TRBD1 (5 bases). Germline lookup yields CDR1 ENHRY and CDR2 SYGVKD. V lost 4 bases and J lost 3, with 13 bases in between. The CDR3 is made up of 14 amino acids. CDR3 loop: CAISGKAGIYEQYF. The CDR3 nucleotides read TGTGCCATCAGTGGGAAAGCAGGGATCTACGAGCAGTACTTC.

This clonotype was detected a few times. The chain couples TRBV25-1 to TRBJ1-6; possibly TRBD1 for D (6 bases). The V end was cut by 1 base, the J end by 4 bases, with 11 bases between. In germline, CDR1 is MGHDK, CDR2 SYGVNS. CDR3 length: 16 residues. The CDR3 reads CASSELGGGYNSPLHF. CDR3 DNA sequence: TGTGCCAGCAGTGAATTAGGAGGGGGGTATAATTCACCCCTCCACTTT. The full variable domain, its missing parts supplied by reference TRBV25-1 and TRBJ1-6, is EADIYQTPRYLVIGTGKKITLECSQTMGHDKMYWYQQDPGMELHLIHYSYGVNSTEKGDLSSESTVSRIRTEHFPLTLESARPSHTSQYLCASSELGGGYNSPLHFGNGTRLTVT.

This clonotype was counted between two and nine times. V usage is TRBV5-8 and J usage is TRBJ2-3; D possibly corresponds to TRBD1 (6 bases). V was trimmed by 3 bases and J by 2 bases, leaving 10 bases between them. There are 14 residues in the CDR3. CDR1 is SGHTS and CDR2 is YDEGEE in the germline V gene. CDR3 region: CASSSGTLTDTQYF. The CDR3, as DNA: TGTGCCAGCAGCTCGGGGACACTCACAGATACGCAGTATTTT.

This clonotype was seen a handful of times. This chain uses TRBV9 with TRBJ2-3; TRBD1 aligns across 8 bases. CDR3 length: 17 amino acids. V was pared by 3 bases and J by 4 bases, with 13 bases of the junction left unmatched. The germline gives CDR1 SGDLS, CDR2 YYNGEE. The CDR3 sequence is CASSETGARWDADTQYF. The CDR3 nucleotides are TGTGCCAGCAGCGAGACAGGGGCCCGATGGGACGCAGATACGCAGTATTTT.

The chain employs TRBV5-6 and TRBJ1-1; D call uncertain. CDR1 SGHDT and CDR2 YYEEEE come from the germline V gene. The CDR3 spans 14 residues. V gave up 3 bases and J gave up 5 bases, with 14 bases separating them. The CDR3 loop reads CASSWGWGWTEAFF. CDR3 DNA sequence: TGTGCCAGCAGCTGGGGTTGGGGATGGACTGAAGCTTTCTTT.

This sequence joins TRBV5-1 and TRBJ2-1; tentative D call: TRBD1 (7 bases). This CDR3 region has 15 residues. The V end was cut by 3 bases, the J end by 4 bases, with 14 bases between. CDR1 is SGHRS, CDR2 YFSETQ, per germline. Written as DNA, the CDR3 is TGCGCCAGCAGCTCCGGAGGGACAGATTACAATGAGCAGTTCTTC. Its translation is CASSSGGTDYNEQFF.